The entry below describes one T cell receptor beta chain. What it recognizes is unknown. This sample includes further DNA sequences coding for the same CDR3. A CD45RO/CCR7/CD25/CD127/CD95/CD27 panel sorted naive, central memory, regulatory and stem cell-like memory CD4+ cells. Sorted cells reached over 98% purity in every population. Investigators reverse transcribed all isolated RNA, so they sequenced expressed TCRB transcripts. Using immunoSEQ multiplex PCR, the repertoire was profiled, and TCRdb retains in-frame clones only, with some absent. This sample has just over 600,000 clones; 15% to 19% occur once, and the top ten carry about 0.097%. The sample is drawn from a study of beta chain features in type 1 diabetes. Study-level points and caveats: Any role of HLA type in TCRB rearrangement remained unresolved here.

This sequence originates from a man between 18 and 29 years old in good health. Input material: naive CD4+ T cells from blood.

CDR3 loop: CASSPSGSSYNEQFF. The CDR3 DNA reads as TGTGCCAGCAGCCCCAGCGGGAGCTCCTACAATGAGCAGTTCTTC. The chain recombines TRBV7-3 with TRBJ2-1; 8 nucleotides match TRBD2. The V gene end was trimmed by 5 bases and the J gene end by 0 bases; junction bases not matched to a gene: 3. Germline V gene lookup returns CDR1 SGHTA and CDR2 FQGTGA. The CDR3 length is 15 residues.